This T cell receptor (beta chain) is drawn from a study of beta chain features in type 1 diabetes. Study results and caveats: Among all four CD4+ subsets, Type 1 diabetes patients had TCRB CDR3s that were moderately but significantly shorter.

Sequencing targeted expressed TCRB transcripts, as all isolated RNA had been reverse transcribed. Mean read depth for naive, central memory and regulatory T cell samples was several million reads. Data came from immunoSEQ multiplex PCR; TCRdb stores just in-frame clones and leaves some out. The sample contains under 350,000 clones, roughly an eighth of which appear only once. To note about this clone: Antigen specificity is unknown.

V lost 3 bases and J lost 5; bases outside the gene matches: 8. This CDR3 spans 16 amino acids. The germline CDR1 and CDR2 sequences are LNHDA and SQIVND (reference sequence). This chain uses TRBV19 with TRBJ2-2, with 8 bases aligning to TRBD1. The sample was naive CD4+ T cells from blood. This TCR came from a man in his thirties or forties with type 1 diabetes. The CDR3 coding sequence is TGTGCCAGTAGTATCCCAGGGGGCCCCCGAACCGGGGAGCTGTTTTTT. Residues: CASSIPGGPRTGELFF.